Listed below are T cell receptor beta chains from one sample, sequenced in a study of T cells in localized non-small cell lung cancer. Using immunoSEQ multiplex PCR, the repertoire was profiled, and TCRdb retains in-frame clones only, with some absent. Here the sample spans 25,000 to 35,000 clones, 85% to 90% being singletons. The sample here was peripheral blood, taken before any cancer treatment. Receptors originate from a female donor older than 55 with stage I lung adenocarcinoma. Both conserved end residues are part of each CDR3. A D gene is named only where the DNA matches it firmly. The size of a clone is reported for some rows only, either as once, few or many, or as a class for expanded clones.

j_call | v_call | clone_size | d_call | cdr3_nt | cdr3_aa
TRBJ2-1 | TRBV7-2 | NA | NA | TGTGCCAGCAGTCATCCGGGACCGCCGTACAATGAGCAGTTCTTC | CASSHPGPPYNEQFF
TRBJ1-1 | TRBV5-1 | NA | NA | TGCGCCAGCAGCTTGGACAGGGATAGGGACACTGAAGCTTTCTTT | CASSLDRDRDTEAFF
TRBJ2-7 | TRBV9 | once | TRBD2 | TGTGCCAGCAGCGTAGGGGCTAGCGGCTCCTACGAGCAGTACTTC | CASSVGASGSYEQYF
TRBJ2-1 | TRBV7-2 | once | TRBD2 | TGTGCCAGCAGCCGGGAACTAGCGGACGAGCCTTTCTTC | CASSRELADEPFF
TRBJ2-1 | TRBV11-1 | NA | TRBD1 | TGTGCCAGCAGCTTAGCGACAGGGTTTGGGGATGAGCAGTTCTTC | CASSLATGFGDEQFF
TRBJ1-1 | TRBV7-8 | NA | NA | TGTGCCAGCAGCTTAGCGGCGAGGTATGGGAACACTGAAGCTTTCTTT | CASSLAARYGNTEAFF
TRBJ1-1 | TRBV4-3 | NA | TRBD1 | TGCGCCAGCAGCCAAGATAGGGGGACAGGACGTGAAGCTTTCTTT | CASSQDRGTGREAFF
TRBJ2-3 | TRBV6-5 | NA | TRBD2 | TGTGCCAGCAGACGGGGGGGCCAGAAGACAGATACGCAGTATTTT | CASRRGGQKTDTQYF
TRBJ1-2 | TRBV30 | NA | NA | TGTGCCTGGTGGTCGAGACTTCTGTCCTATGGCTACACCTTC | CAWWSRLLSYGYTF
TRBJ2-2 | TRBV10-3 | NA | TRBD2 | TGTGCCATCAGTGAGTCTGAGGCGGGAGATAACACCGGGGAGCTGTTTTTT | CAISESEAGDNTGELFF
TRBJ1-3 | TRBV19 | NA | NA | TGTGCCAGTAGTACCGGGAGCTCTGGAAACACCATATATTTT | CASSTGSSGNTIYF
TRBJ2-7 | TRBV6-6 | once | NA | TGTGCCAGCAGTCAGGCAGGTGATGTCTACGAGCAGTACTTC | CASSQAGDVYEQYF
TRBJ2-3 | TRBV7-9 | NA | TRBD2 | TGTGCCAGCAGCCTCGGCTCCGGGACTAGCTCAGATACGCAGTATTTT | CASSLGSGTSSDTQYF
TRBJ2-3 | TRBV19 | NA | NA | TGTGCCAGTAGGGCGGCAGATACGCAGTATTTT | CASRAADTQYF
TRBJ2-6 | TRBV2 | NA | NA | TGTGCCAGCAGTGCGAAGCGGACTGGGGCCAACGTCCTGACTTTC | CASSAKRTGANVLTF
TRBJ1-2 | TRBV5-1 | NA | NA | TGCGCCAGCAGCTTGGAGGTTGGGGGGAACATTGGCTACACCTTC | CASSLEVGGNIGYTF
TRBJ2-3 | TRBV15 | NA | TRBD2 | TGTGCCACCAGCAGAGATCAGCTAGCGGGAGGCCACCTAGGATATTTT | CATSRDQLAGGHLGYF
TRBJ1-3 | TRBV18 | NA | TRBD1 | TGTGCCAGCTCCCGACAGGGGGTCTCTGGAAACACCATATATTTT | CASSRQGVSGNTIYF
TRBJ2-5 | TRBV5-1 | NA | TRBD2 | TGCGCCAGCAGCTTGGGTGCGGGAGATGAGACCCAGTACTTC | CASSLGAGDETQYF
TRBJ1-2 | TRBV6-6 | once | TRBD1 | TGTGCCAGCAGTTACTCGAGGCAGGGGGCGAGTGGCTACACCTTC | CASSYSRQGASGYTF
TRBJ1-2 | TRBV28 | NA | NA | TGTGCCAGCAGTTCCCGGACCTATGGCTACACCTTC | CASSSRTYGYTF
TRBJ1-1 | TRBV5-1 | NA | NA | TGCGCCAGCAGCCCGGGGGTTCGGGACACTGAAGCTTTCTTT | CASSPGVRDTEAFF
TRBJ1-5 | TRBV7-2 | NA | NA | TGTGCCAGCAGCTTAGCAGATCAGCCCCAGCATTTT | CASSLADQPQHF
TRBJ2-3 | TRBV28 | NA | TRBD2 | TGTGCCAGCATCCCTGGGGGACTAGCGGGATTCACAGATACGCAGTATTTT | CASIPGGLAGFTDTQYF
TRBJ2-7 | TRBV19 | NA | TRBD1 | TGTGCCAGTGGGGACAGGGGCTACGAGCAGTACTTC | CASGDRGYEQYF
TRBJ1-1 | TRBV5-1 | NA | TRBD1 | TGCGCCAGCAGCATACAGGGGGCGCACACTGAAGCTTTCTTT | CASSIQGAHTEAFF
TRBJ2-3 | TRBV5-1 | NA | TRBD2 | TGCGCCAGCAGCTCACTCGGGACTAGCGGCGATACGCAGTATTTT | CASSSLGTSGDTQYF
TRBJ2-7 | TRBV7-2 | NA | NA | TGTGCCAGCAGCTCAGGACTCTACGAGCAGTACTTC | CASSSGLYEQYF
TRBJ1-5 | TRBV7-2 | NA | NA | TGTGCCAGCAGCCCCCGTGGAGGTTATCAGCCCCAGCATTTT | CASSPRGGYQPQHF
TRBJ2-5 | TRBV5-1 | NA | NA | TGCGCCAGCAACTGGGGAAGGGGCGTCGAGACCCAGTACTTC | CASNWGRGVETQYF
TRBJ2-5 | TRBV10-3 | NA | NA | TGTGCCATCAGTGAGTATAAGCAAGAGACCCAGTACTTC | CAISEYKQETQYF
TRBJ2-2 | TRBV10-3 | NA | NA | TGTGCCACGCCCCGGACAGTGGCGAACACCGGGGAGCTGTTTTTT | CATPRTVANTGELFF
TRBJ2-1 | TRBV5-1 | NA | TRBD2 | TGCGCCAGCAGCTTTCGGACTAGCGGGAGGGGTGAGCAGTTCTTC | CASSFRTSGRGEQFF
TRBJ2-1 | TRBV5-6 | NA | TRBD2 | TGTGCCAGCAGCTCGACTAGCGGGTTGGGTAAGTTCTTC | CASSSTSGLGKFF
TRBJ1-2 | TRBV5-1 | few | NA | TGCGCCAGCAGCTTGGCCTCCGGGGCTGCGGGCTACACCTTC | CASSLASGAAGYTF
TRBJ2-7 | TRBV6-5 | NA | TRBD2 | TGTGCCAGCAGCCGACTAGCGGGCTCCTACGAGCAGTACTTC | CASSRLAGSYEQYF
TRBJ2-2 | TRBV10-3 | NA | NA | TGTGCCATCAGTGAGTCGCACCTCAGGGATACCGGGGAGCTGTTTTTT | CAISESHLRDTGELFF
TRBJ2-3 | TRBV27 | NA | TRBD2 | TGTGCCAGCAGTCAAGGGACTAGCGGGACAGGCACAGATACGCAGTATTTT | CASSQGTSGTGTDTQYF
TRBJ2-7 | TRBV9 | NA | NA | TGTGCCAGCAGCGTAGCCGGGACTCTTACATACGAGCAGTACTTC | CASSVAGTLTYEQYF
TRBJ1-2 | TRBV6-5 | NA | TRBD1 | TGTGCCAGCAGAATCACAGGGGGCTATGGCTACACCTTC | CASRITGGYGYTF
TRBJ2-1 | TRBV7-2 | NA | TRBD2 | TGTGCCAGCAGCTTTTCGGGAGGGCAGAGGAATGAGCAGTTCTTC | CASSFSGGQRNEQFF
TRBJ1-1 | TRBV6-6 | NA | TRBD1 | TGTGCCAGCACCCGGGACAGGGGGTTGGTGAACACTGAAGCTTTCTTT | CASTRDRGLVNTEAFF
TRBJ2-1 | TRBV5-4 | NA | NA | TGTGCCAGCAGCTTGCCAATGTACAATGAGCAGTTCTTC | CASSLPMYNEQFF
TRBJ2-2 | TRBV6-6 | NA | TRBD1 | TGTGCCAGCAGGACCCCGGGACAGGGAAACACCGGGGAGCTGTTTTTT | CASRTPGQGNTGELFF
TRBJ1-5 | TRBV15 | NA | NA | TGTGCCACCAGCAGAGAAACAGGGATTTGGCAGCCCCAGCATTTT | CATSRETGIWQPQHF
TRBJ2-1 | TRBV5-5 | NA | NA | TGTGCCAGCAGCCTGGAGGGTGGGTCCTACAATGAGCAGTTCTTC | CASSLEGGSYNEQFF
TRBJ2-1 | TRBV11-3 | NA | NA | TGTGCCAGCAGCCCTACGGGACCGGCTCCTCTCCGCCTGAACAATGAGCAGTTCTTC | CASSPTGPAPLRLNNEQFF
TRBJ2-3 | TRBV7-8 | NA | NA | TGTGCCAGCAGTTCAACAGGAGGTACGCAGTATTTT | CASSSTGGTQYF
TRBJ2-2 | TRBV28 | once | NA | TGTGCCAGCAGTTTACCTAGGGCTAACACCGGGGAGCTGTTTTTT | CASSLPRANTGELFF